This T cell receptor beta chain is drawn from a study of human T cells and chemical hapten exposure. Findings of the study overall: TCRs exceeding a frequency of 1 in 1000 stayed unchanged under DPC sensitization.

TCRdb passed the RACE reads through MiXCR, listing each CDR3 protein once. The table has a few hundred thousand distinct CDR3 sequences, around 6% seen once; the top ten hold under 7%. This clonotype appeared a few times. What it binds is not known. CDR1 is SGHNT, CDR2 YYREEE, per germline (reference sequence). V dropped 4 bases and J dropped 6; count of bases not matched to a gene: 11. CDR3 size: 16 residues. Time point specified: patch test 2, 6 weeks after DPC sensitization. Treatment meaning: therapeutic diphenylcyclopropenone sensitization with weekly scalp DPC. The receptor's source is a woman between 18 and 29 years old with alopecia areata. Some clones in this sample may be carry-over from other donors' samples. This chain uses TRBV5-4 with TRBJ2-3; 10 bases line up with TRBD1. The sample consisted of whole blood, taken in connection with sensitization to the hapten diphenylcyclopropenone (DPC). CDR3 sequence (DNA): TGTGCCAGCAGCCCACCCGGGACAGGGGAGGTGGATACGCAGTATTTT. Protein sequence: CASSPPGTGEVDTQYF.